Sequencing of this TCR beta chain was carried out in a study of cytomegalovirus exposure and HLA in healthy donors. Study-wide points: It has been reported that TCR beta sequences accurately predicted the HLA-A and HLA-B alleles of most subjects. Reportedly, cytomegalovirus status was diagnosed with high sensitivity and specificity.

The CDR3 extends over 13 amino acids. J lost 3 bases, V lost 5 bases, and 2 bases had no gene match. CDR1 and CDR2 from the germline V gene are LNHDA and SQIVND (reference sequence). Both 60 Vbeta primers and 13 Jbeta primers went into the PCR. Sequencing was performed with immunoSEQ multiplex PCR; in TCRdb, only in-frame clones are kept and a portion is missing. The data show 180,000 or so clones, with 75% seen just once and around 3% held by the top ten. This clone was observed a few times. No antigen is known for it. This receptor was identified in a male donor in good health and CMV-seronegative. The rearrangement joins TRBV19 to TRBJ1-1; 8 nucleotides line up with TRBD1. Sequencing was done on a sample of PBMCs. This chain's CDR3 is CASSLDRDTEAFF. Here the CDR3 DNA reads TGTGCCAGTAGTCTGGACAGGGACACTGAAGCTTTCTTT.